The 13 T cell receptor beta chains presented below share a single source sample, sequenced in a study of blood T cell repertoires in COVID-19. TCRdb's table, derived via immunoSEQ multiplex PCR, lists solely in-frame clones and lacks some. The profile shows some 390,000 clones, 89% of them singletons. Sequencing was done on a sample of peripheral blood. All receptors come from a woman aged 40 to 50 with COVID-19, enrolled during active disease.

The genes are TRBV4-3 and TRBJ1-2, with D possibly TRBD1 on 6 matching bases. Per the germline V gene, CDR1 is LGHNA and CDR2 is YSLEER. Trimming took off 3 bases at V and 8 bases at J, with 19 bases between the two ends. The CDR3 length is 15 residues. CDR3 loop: CASSHGRGGAFGYTF. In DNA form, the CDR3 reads TGCGCCAGCAGCCACGGCCGGGGGGGCGCCTTCGGCTACACCTTC.

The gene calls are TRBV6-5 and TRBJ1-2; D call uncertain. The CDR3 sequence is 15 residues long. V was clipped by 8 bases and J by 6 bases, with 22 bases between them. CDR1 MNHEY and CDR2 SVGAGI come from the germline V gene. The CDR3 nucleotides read TGTGCCAGCGGTCGAGTTTCGGGGATTCACGATGGCTACACCTTC. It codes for CASGRVSGIHDGYTF.

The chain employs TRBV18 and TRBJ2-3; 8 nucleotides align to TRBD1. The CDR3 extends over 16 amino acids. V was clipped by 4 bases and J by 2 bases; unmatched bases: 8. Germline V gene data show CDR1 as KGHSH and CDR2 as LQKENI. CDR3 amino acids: CASSLWTGSSTDTQYF. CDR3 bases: TGTGCCAGCTCACTGTGGACAGGGAGTTCCACAGATACGCAGTATTTT.

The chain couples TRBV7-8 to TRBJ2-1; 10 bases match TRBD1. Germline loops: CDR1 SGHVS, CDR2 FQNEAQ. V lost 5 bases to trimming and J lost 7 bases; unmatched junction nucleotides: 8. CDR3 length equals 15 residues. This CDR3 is CASSPRGTGVNEQFF. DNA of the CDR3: TGTGCCAGCAGCCCCCGGGGGACAGGGGTAAATGAGCAGTTCTTC.

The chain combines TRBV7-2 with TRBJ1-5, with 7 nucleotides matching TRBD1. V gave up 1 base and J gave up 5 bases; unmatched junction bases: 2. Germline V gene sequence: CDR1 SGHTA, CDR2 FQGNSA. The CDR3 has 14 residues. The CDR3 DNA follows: TGTGCCAGCAGCTTAGGACAGGGAGATCAGCCCCAGCATTTT. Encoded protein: CASSLGQGDQPQHF.

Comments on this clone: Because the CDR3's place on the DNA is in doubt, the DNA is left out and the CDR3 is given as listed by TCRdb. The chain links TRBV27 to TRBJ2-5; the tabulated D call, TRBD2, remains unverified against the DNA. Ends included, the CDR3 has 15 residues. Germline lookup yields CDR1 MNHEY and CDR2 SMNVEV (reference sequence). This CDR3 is CASSSSRLVGETQYF.

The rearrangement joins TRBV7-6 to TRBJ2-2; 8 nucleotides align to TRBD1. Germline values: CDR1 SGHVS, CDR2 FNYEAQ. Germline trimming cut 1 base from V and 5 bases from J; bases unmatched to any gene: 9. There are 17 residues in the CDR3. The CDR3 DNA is TGTGCCAGCAGCTTAGGCTCCCGGACAGGGAATACCGGGGAGCTGTTTTTT. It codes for CASSLGSRTGNTGELFF.

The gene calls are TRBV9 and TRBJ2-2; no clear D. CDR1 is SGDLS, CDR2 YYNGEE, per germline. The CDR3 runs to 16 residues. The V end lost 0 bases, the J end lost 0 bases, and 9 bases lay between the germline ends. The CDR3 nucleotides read TGTGCCAGCAGCGTAGTTCCCAGATCGAACACCGGGGAGCTGTTTTTT. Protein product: CASSVVPRSNTGELFF.

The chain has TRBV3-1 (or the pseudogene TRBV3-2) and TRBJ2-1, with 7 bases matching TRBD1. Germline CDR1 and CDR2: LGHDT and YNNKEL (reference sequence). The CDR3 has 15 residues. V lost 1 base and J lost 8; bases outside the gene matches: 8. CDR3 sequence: CASSQGWGQSYEQFF. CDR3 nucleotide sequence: TGTGCCAGCAGCCAAGGTTGGGGACAGTCCTATGAGCAGTTCTTC.

The CDR3 spells CANLSLTEAFF. For the CDR3, the DNA is TGTGCCAACTTATCATTGACTGAAGCTTTCTTT. J is TRBJ1-1 and V is TRBV5-8; D remains unclear. The CDR3 has 11 residues. V dropped 9 bases and J dropped 5 bases, with 11 bases sitting between them. CDR1 and CDR2 from the germline V gene are SGHTS and YDEGEE.

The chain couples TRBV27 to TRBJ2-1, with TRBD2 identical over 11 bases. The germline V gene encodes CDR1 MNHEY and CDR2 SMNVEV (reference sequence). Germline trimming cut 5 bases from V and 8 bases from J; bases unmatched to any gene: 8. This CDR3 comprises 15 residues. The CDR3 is CASSLTSGTTDEQFF. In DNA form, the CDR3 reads TGTGCCAGCAGTCTGACTAGCGGGACCACCGATGAGCAGTTCTTC.

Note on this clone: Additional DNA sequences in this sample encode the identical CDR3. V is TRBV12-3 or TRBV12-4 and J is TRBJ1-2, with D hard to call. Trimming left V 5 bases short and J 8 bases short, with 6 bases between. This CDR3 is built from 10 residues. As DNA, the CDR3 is TGTGCCAGCAGTCGCTACGGCTACACCTTC. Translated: CASSRYGYTF.

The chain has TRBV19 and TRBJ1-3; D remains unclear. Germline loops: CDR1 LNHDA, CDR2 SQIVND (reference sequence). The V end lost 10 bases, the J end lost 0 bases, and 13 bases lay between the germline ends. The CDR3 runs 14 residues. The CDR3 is CAISQVGSGNTIYF. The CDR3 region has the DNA TGTGCCATCTCTCAGGTCGGCTCTGGAAACACCATATATTTT.